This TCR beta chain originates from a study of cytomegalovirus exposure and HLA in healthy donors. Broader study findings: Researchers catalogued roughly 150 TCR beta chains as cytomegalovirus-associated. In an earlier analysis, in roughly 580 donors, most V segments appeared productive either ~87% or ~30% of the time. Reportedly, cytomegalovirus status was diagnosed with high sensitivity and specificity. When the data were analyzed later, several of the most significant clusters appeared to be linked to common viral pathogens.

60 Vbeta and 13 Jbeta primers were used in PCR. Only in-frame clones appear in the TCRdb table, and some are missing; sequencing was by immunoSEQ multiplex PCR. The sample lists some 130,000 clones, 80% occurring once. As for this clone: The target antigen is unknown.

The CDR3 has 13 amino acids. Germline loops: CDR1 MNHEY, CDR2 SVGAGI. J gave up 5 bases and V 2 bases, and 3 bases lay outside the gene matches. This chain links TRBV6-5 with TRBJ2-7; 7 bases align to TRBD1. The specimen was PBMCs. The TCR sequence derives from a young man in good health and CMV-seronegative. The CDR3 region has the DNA TGTGCCAGCAGTTACAGCCAGGGGGACGAGCAGTACTTC. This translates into CASSYSQGDEQYF.